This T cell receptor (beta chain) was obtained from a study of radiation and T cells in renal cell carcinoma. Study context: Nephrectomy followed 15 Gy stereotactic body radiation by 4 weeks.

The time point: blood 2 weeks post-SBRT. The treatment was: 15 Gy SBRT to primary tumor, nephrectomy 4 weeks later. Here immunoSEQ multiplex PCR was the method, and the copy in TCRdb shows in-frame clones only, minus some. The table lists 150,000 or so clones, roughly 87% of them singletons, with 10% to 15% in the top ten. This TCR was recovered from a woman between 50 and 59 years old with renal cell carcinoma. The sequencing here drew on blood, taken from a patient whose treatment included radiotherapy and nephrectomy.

For the CDR3, the DNA is TGTGCCAGCAGCCCCGGACGCTCAGGGGATGAGCAGTTCTTC. Translating gives CASSPGRSGDEQFF. The chain joins TRBV7-3 to TRBJ2-1, with a tentative D call TRBD1 (6 bases). Between the trimmed V and J ends, which lost 5 bases and 8 bases, there was a span of 16 bases. The germline V gene has CDR1 SGHTA and CDR2 FQGTGA. This CDR3 is built from 14 residues.